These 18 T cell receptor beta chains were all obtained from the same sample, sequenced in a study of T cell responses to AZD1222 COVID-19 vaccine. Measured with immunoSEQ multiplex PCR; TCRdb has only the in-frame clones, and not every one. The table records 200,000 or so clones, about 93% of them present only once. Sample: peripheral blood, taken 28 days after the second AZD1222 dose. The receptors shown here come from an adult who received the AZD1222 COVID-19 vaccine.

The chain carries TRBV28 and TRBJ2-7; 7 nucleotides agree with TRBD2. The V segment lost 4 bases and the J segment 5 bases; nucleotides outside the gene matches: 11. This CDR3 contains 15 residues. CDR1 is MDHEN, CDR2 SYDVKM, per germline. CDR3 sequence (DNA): TGTGCCAGCAGTTCCCCCCAGGGAGGGAGGCACGAGCAGTACTTC. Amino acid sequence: CASSSPQGGRHEQYF.

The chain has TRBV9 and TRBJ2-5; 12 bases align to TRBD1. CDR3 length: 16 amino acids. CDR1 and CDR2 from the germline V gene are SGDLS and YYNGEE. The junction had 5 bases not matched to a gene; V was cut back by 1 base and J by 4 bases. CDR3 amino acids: CASSVRGTGGAETQYF. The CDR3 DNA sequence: TGTGCCAGCAGCGTACGCGGGACAGGGGGCGCAGAGACCCAGTACTTC. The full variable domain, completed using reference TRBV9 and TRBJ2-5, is DSGVTQTPKHLITATGQRVTLRCSPRSGDLSVYWYQQSLDQGLQFLIQYYNGEERAKGNILERFSAQQFPDLHSELNLSSLELGDSALYFCASSVRGTGGAETQYFGPGTRLLVL.

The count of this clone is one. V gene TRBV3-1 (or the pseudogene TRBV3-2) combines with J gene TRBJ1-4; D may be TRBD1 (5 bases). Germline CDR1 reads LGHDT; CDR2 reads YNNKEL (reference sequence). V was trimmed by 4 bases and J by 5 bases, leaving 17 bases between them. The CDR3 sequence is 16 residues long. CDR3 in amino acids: CASSPSGGRENEKLFF. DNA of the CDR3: TGTGCCAGCAGCCCCAGCGGGGGGAGGGAAAATGAAAAACTGTTTTTT.

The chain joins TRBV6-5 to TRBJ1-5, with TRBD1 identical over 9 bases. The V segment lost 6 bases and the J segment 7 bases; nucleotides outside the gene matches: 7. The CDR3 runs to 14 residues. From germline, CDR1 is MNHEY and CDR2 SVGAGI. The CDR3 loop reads CASSGTGGAQPQHF. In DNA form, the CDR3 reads TGTGCCAGCAGCGGCACAGGGGGCGCCCAGCCCCAGCATTTT.

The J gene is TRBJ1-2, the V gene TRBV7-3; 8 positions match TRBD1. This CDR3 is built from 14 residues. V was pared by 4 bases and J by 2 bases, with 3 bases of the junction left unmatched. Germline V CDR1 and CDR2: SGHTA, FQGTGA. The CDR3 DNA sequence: TGTGCCAGCAGCTCCGGGACAGGCAACTATGGCTACACCTTC. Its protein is CASSSGTGNYGYTF. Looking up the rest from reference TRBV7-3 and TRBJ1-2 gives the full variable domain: GAGVSQTPSNKVTEKGKYVELRCDPISGHTALYWYRQSLGQGPEFLIYFQGTGAADDSGLPNDRFFAVRPEGSVSTLKIQRTERGDSAVYLCASSSGTGNYGYTFGSGTRLTVV.

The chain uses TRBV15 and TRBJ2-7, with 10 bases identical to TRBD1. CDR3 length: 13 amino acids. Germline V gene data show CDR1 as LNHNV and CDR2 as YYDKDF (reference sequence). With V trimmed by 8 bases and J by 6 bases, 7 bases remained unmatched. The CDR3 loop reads CATRGQGDPEQYF. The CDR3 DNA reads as TGTGCCACCCGAGGACAGGGGGACCCCGAGCAGTACTTC.

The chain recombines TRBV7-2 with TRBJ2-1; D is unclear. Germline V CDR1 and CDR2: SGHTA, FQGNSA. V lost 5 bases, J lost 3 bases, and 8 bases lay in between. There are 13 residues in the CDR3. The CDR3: CASSTTHYNEQFF. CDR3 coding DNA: TGTGCCAGCAGCACTACCCACTACAATGAGCAGTTCTTC.

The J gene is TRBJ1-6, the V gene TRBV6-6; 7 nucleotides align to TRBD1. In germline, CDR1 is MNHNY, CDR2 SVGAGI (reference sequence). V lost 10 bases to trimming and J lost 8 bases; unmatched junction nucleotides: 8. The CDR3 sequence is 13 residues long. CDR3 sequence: CATKQGRYSPLHF. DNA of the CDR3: TGTGCCACCAAACAGGGGCGATATTCACCCCTCCACTTT.

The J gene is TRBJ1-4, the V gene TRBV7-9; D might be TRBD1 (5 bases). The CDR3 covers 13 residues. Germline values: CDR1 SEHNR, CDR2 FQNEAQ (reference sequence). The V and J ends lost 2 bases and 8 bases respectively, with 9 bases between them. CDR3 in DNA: TGTGCCAGCAGCTTAAGGGGTAACGAAAAACTGTTTTTT. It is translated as CASSLRGNEKLFF. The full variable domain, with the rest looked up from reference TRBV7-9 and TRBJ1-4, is DTGVSQNPRHKITKRGQNVTFRCDPISEHNRLYWYRQTLGQGPEFLTYFQNEAQLEKSRLLSDRFSAERPKGSFSTLEIQRTEQGDSAMYLCASSLRGNEKLFFGSGTQLSVL.

The CDR3 region is CALTKTGGQPQHF. The CDR3 coding sequence is TGTGCCTTGACCAAGACAGGCGGGCAGCCCCAGCATTTT. The chain has TRBV30 and TRBJ1-5, with a tentative D call TRBD1 (6 bases). The CDR3 length is 13 residues. CDR1 is GTSNPN, CDR2 SVGIG, per germline (reference sequence). V was clipped by 7 bases and J by 7 bases, with 17 bases between them.

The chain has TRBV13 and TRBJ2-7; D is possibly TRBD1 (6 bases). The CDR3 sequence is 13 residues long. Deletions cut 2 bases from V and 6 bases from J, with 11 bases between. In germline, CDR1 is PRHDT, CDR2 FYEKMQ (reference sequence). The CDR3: CASSLSTGREQYF. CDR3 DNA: TGTGCCAGCAGCTTATCCACAGGGCGCGAGCAGTACTTC.

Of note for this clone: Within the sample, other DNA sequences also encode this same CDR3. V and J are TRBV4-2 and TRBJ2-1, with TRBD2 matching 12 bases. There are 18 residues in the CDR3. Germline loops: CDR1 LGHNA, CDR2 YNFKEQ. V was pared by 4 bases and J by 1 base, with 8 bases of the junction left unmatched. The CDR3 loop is CASSPGLAGGPSYNEQFF. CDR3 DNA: TGTGCCAGCAGCCCGGGGCTAGCGGGGGGGCCTTCCTACAATGAGCAGTTCTTC.

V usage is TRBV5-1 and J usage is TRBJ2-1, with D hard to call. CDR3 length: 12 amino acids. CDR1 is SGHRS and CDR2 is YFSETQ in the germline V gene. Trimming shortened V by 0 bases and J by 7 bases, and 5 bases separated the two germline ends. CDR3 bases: TGCGCCAGCAGCTTGGTAAGGAATGAGCAGTTCTTC. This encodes CASSLVRNEQFF.

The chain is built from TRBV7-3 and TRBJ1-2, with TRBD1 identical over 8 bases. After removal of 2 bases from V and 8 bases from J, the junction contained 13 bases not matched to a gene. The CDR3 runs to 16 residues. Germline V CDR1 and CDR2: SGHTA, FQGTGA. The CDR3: CASSLLSDRVYVGYTF. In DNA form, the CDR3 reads TGTGCCAGCAGCTTATTATCGGACAGGGTTTATGTGGGCTACACCTTC.

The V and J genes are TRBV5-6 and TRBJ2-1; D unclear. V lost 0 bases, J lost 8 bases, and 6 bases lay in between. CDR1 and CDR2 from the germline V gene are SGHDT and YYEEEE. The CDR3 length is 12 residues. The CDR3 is CASSLVGYEQFF. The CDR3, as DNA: TGTGCCAGCAGCTTGGTGGGCTATGAGCAGTTCTTC.

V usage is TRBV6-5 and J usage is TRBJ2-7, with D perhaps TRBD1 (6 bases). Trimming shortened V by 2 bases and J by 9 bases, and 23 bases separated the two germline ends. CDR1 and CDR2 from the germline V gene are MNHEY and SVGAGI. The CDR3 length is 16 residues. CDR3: CASSYGPFTGNTRQYF. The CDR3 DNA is TGTGCCAGCAGTTACGGCCCCTTTACAGGGAACACGCGGCAGTACTTC.

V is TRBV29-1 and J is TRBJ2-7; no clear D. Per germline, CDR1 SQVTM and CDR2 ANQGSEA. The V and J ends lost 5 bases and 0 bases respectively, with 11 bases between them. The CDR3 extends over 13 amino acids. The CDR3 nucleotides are TGCAGCGTTAACATCCACCCCTCCTACGAGCAGTACTTC. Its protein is CSVNIHPSYEQYF.

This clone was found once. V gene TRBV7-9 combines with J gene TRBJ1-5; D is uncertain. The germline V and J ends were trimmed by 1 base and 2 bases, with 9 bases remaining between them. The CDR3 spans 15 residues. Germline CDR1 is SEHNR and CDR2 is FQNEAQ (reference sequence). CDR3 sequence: CASSLGSGGNQPQHF. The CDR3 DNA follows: TGTGCCAGCAGCTTAGGATCCGGCGGCAATCAGCCCCAGCATTTT.